This entry concerns a single T cell receptor (beta chain). Antigen specificity is unknown. The source of the sample is a study of long-term antiretroviral therapy in people with HIV. Study-wide results and limits: Comparison with controls showed narrower CDR3 length ranges in HIV repertoires. Investigators report no available data on ART adherence, viral resistance or therapy changes.

Treatment locations for all participants with HIV were in the United States. Samples held 1-10 million cryopreserved PBMC before DNA extraction. Sequencing used immunoSEQ v3.0 at survey level. Sequenced by immunoSEQ multiplex PCR; TCRdb stores in-frame clones only, minus some. The sample records 25,000 to 35,000 clones, almost 95% being singletons. CDR3 length: 16 residues. Trimming shortened V by 3 bases and J by 1 base, and 16 bases separated the two germline ends. CDR1 is SGHAT, CDR2 FQNNGV, per germline. The sequences come from unsorted PBMCs, collected around 7.4 years after starting antiretroviral therapy. The rearrangement joins TRBV11-2 to TRBJ2-7, with D perhaps matching TRBD1 (5 bases). The sequence was collected from a man aged 45-65 years with HIV. The CDR3: CASSLSWQGRSYEQYF. The CDR3 nucleotides are TGTGCCAGCAGCTTGTCATGGCAGGGTAGGTCCTACGAGCAGTACTTC.